The clone carrying this TCR beta chain has only a few counts. The record originates from a study of T cell repertoires in cytomegalovirus infection. Via MiXCR, TCRdb re-called the reads, giving one row per CDR3 protein. The sample contains 350,000 to 450,000 distinct CDR3 sequences, roughly 18% of which appear only once. The CDR3 runs 17 residues. Germline loops: CDR1 DFQATT, CDR2 SNEGSKA (reference sequence). Trimming pared 0 bases from V and 7 bases from J, leaving 19 bases between. The sample consisted of PBMCs. The V and J genes are TRBV20-1 and TRBJ1-6; no definite D call. The clonotype comes from a human donor in good health (CMV status not recorded). Some clones in this sample may be carry-over from other donors' samples. The CDR3 DNA sequence: TGCAGTGCTAGAGAATGGCGGGGAGGATCGGGAAATTCACCCCTCCACTTT. It specifies CSAREWRGGSGNSPLHF.